These T cell receptor beta chains were read from a single sample in a study of identifying expanded T cells in peripheral blood. The assay was immunoSEQ multiplex PCR, and TCRdb's table has in-frame clones only and misses some. The sample shows tens of thousands of clones, over 80% of them seen only once. Specimen: blood. Receptors originate from a person aged 18 to 75 in good health. Each CDR3 is given with its conserved first and last residue. D genes are given only for firm matches. Size is stated for part of the rows, as once, few or many counts, or as a class when the clone is expanded.

V gene: TRBV27
clone size: medium-sized
D gene: TRBD1
J gene: TRBJ2-7
CDR3 length: 14
CDR3 protein: CASSSWDRIGEQYF
CDR3 DNA: TGTGCCAGCAGTTCCTGGGACAGGATCGGCGAGCAGTACTTC

V gene: TRBV6-5
clone size: -
D gene: -
J gene: TRBJ2-7
CDR3 length: 11
CDR3 protein: CATRKAREQYF
CDR3 DNA: TGTGCCACTAGAAAGGCGCGCGAGCAGTACTTC

V gene: TRBV15
clone size: -
D gene: TRBD2
J gene: TRBJ2-5
CDR3 length: 16
CDR3 protein: CATSRDPAGGPETQYF
CDR3 DNA: TGTGCCACCAGCAGAGATCCAGCGGGAGGGCCAGAGACCCAGTACTTC

V gene: TRBV9
clone size: -
D gene: -
J gene: TRBJ2-1
CDR3 length: 13
CDR3 protein: CASSFDGSGEQFF
CDR3 DNA: TGTGCCAGCAGCTTTGACGGGAGCGGTGAGCAGTTCTTC

V gene: TRBV13
clone size: once
D gene: -
J gene: TRBJ1-3
CDR3 length: 14
CDR3 protein: CASSLFSSGNTIYF
CDR3 DNA: TGTGCCAGCAGCTTATTTTCCTCTGGAAACACCATATATTTT

V gene: TRBV5-8
clone size: once
D gene: -
J gene: TRBJ1-4
CDR3 length: 14
CDR3 protein: CASSKGQPGEKLFF
CDR3 DNA: TGTGCCAGCAGCAAAGGACAGCCGGGCGAAAAACTGTTTTTT

V gene: TRBV2
clone size: -
D gene: -
J gene: TRBJ1-2
CDR3 length: 15
CDR3 protein: CASSFFRGTSYGYTF
CDR3 DNA: TGTGCCAGCAGCTTTTTTCGGGGGACCTCCTATGGCTACACCTTC

V gene: TRBV4-3
clone size: -
D gene: TRBD2
J gene: TRBJ2-3
CDR3 length: 17
CDR3 protein: CASSQIGLAGNTDTQYF
CDR3 DNA: TGCGCCAGCAGCCAAATTGGACTAGCGGGAAACACAGATACGCAGTATTTT

V gene: TRBV14
clone size: -
D gene: -
J gene: TRBJ2-3
CDR3 length: 15
CDR3 protein: CASSHYLPGTDTQYF
CDR3 DNA: TGTGCCAGCAGCCACTATCTCCCGGGCACAGATACGCAGTATTTT

V gene: TRBV27
clone size: -
D gene: TRBD1
J gene: TRBJ2-3
CDR3 length: 13
CDR3 protein: CASGTGSTDTQYF
CDR3 DNA: TGTGCCAGCGGGACAGGCTCCACTGATACGCAGTATTTT

V gene: TRBV9
clone size: -
D gene: -
J gene: TRBJ1-1
CDR3 length: 14
CDR3 protein: CASSDATGNTEAFF
CDR3 DNA: TGTGCCAGCAGCGACGCAACAGGGAACACTGAAGCTTTCTTT

V gene: TRBV5-1
clone size: few
D gene: TRBD2
J gene: TRBJ2-3
CDR3 length: 15
CDR3 protein: CASSLIAGPTDTQYF
CDR3 DNA: TGCGCCAGCAGCTTAATAGCGGGACCCACAGATACGCAGTATTTT

V gene: TRBV19
clone size: -
D gene: -
J gene: TRBJ1-2
CDR3 length: 15
CDR3 protein: CASSIAAAGNYGYTF
CDR3 DNA: TGTGCCAGTAGTATAGCCGCCGCGGGGAACTATGGCTACACCTTC

V gene: TRBV5-6
clone size: -
D gene: TRBD2
J gene: TRBJ2-5
CDR3 length: 18
CDR3 protein: CASSRDVGLAGRGETQYF
CDR3 DNA: TGTGCCAGCAGCCGCGACGTAGGACTAGCGGGGCGCGGAGAGACCCAGTACTTC

V gene: TRBV29-1
clone size: -
D gene: -
J gene: TRBJ1-1
CDR3 length: 14
CDR3 protein: CSVVYGGELREAFF
CDR3 DNA: TGCAGCGTTGTATACGGAGGCGAGCTGCGTGAAGCTTTCTTT